These 7 T cell receptor beta chains came from one sample sequenced in a study of control samples from healthy donors and cancer patients. Assay: immunoSEQ multiplex PCR; the TCRdb copy retains only in-frame clones and omits some. The sample consists of tens of thousands of clones, roughly 90% of them appearing once. Sequences were obtained from PBMCs. These receptors all come from a woman aged 35 to 49 with head and neck cancer.

As DNA, the CDR3 is TGTGCCAGCAGCCAAGATGGGGCGAGGGGTGAGACCCAGTACTTC. Its protein product is CASSQDGARGETQYF. V usage is TRBV4-2 and J usage is TRBJ2-5; D assignment may be TRBD1 or TRBD2 (5 bases each). The CDR3 runs to 15 residues. CDR1 LGHNA and CDR2 YNFKEQ come from the germline V gene. The V and J ends lost 0 bases and 5 bases respectively, with 13 bases between them.

The chain employs TRBV7-3 and TRBJ2-1; TRBD2 aligns across 10 bases. In germline, CDR1 is SGHTA, CDR2 FQGTGA. The CDR3 runs 15 residues. V lost 5 bases and J lost 9; bases outside the gene matches: 10. The CDR3 sequence is CASSPWASGRGEQFF. DNA for the CDR3: TGTGCCAGCAGCCCCTGGGCTAGCGGGAGAGGTGAGCAGTTCTTC.

The chain couples TRBV19 to TRBJ1-3; D is possibly TRBD1 (5 bases). Germline values: CDR1 LNHDA, CDR2 SQIVND (reference sequence). This CDR3 is 14 amino acids long. Trimming cost V 8 bases and J 0 bases, with 11 bases left between them. The CDR3 loop is CASGADLSGNTIYF. The CDR3 bases are TGTGCCAGTGGGGCGGATCTCTCTGGAAACACCATATATTTT.

The chain combines TRBV28 with TRBJ1-1, with D possibly TRBD1 on 6 matching bases. This CDR3 is 12 amino acids long. Germline V CDR1 and CDR2: MDHEN, SYDVKM. V lost 3 bases and J lost 10, with 12 bases in between. The CDR3 DNA follows: TGTGCCAGCAGTTTCTACAGGGAGGGAGCTTTCTTT. Amino acid sequence: CASSFYREGAFF.

The gene calls are TRBV28 and TRBJ2-1; 7 nucleotides align to TRBD2. J was trimmed by 2 bases and V by 6 bases; bases with no gene match: 7. This CDR3 has 15 residues. CDR1 is MDHEN, CDR2 SYDVKM, per germline. CDR3 in DNA: TGTGCCAGCAGCTTGGGGCTAGCGGCCTACAATGAGCAGTTCTTC. Translated: CASSLGLAAYNEQFF.

This rearrangement joins TRBV20-1 to TRBJ1-1; D not certain. V dropped 0 bases and J dropped 1 base, with 0 bases sitting between them. Germline values: CDR1 DFQATT, CDR2 SNEGSKA (reference sequence). CDR3 length: 11 amino acids. CDR3 amino acids: CSARENTEAFF. CDR3 coding DNA: TGCAGTGCTAGAGAGAACACTGAAGCTTTCTTT.

The J gene is TRBJ1-3, the V gene TRBV11-2; D remains unclear. V was clipped by 5 bases and J by 0 bases, with 2 bases between them. The CDR3 has 12 amino acids. In germline, CDR1 is SGHAT, CDR2 FQNNGV. The CDR3 sequence: CASSRSGNTIYF. The CDR3 coding sequence is TGTGCCAGCAGCCGCTCTGGAAACACCATATATTTT.